This record looks at one TCR beta chain sequence and its context. Its antigen remains unidentified. The sample comes from a study of beta chain features in type 1 diabetes. The study, taken as a whole, reports: Any role of HLA type in TCRB rearrangement remained unresolved here. Type 1 diabetes patients had moderately but significantly shorter TCRB CDR3s in all four CD4+ subsets.

Reverse transcription of all isolated RNA meant that expressed TCRB transcripts were sequenced. Here immunoSEQ multiplex PCR was the method, and the copy in TCRdb shows in-frame clones only, minus some. The sample has a few hundred thousand clones, around 10% seen once. Central memory, naive, regulatory and stem cell-like memory CD4+ cells were sorted by CD45RO/CCR7/CD25/CD127/CD95/CD27. Trimming took off 7 bases at V and 1 base at J, with 8 bases between the two ends. Germline assignment: CDR1 MDHEN and CDR2 SYDVKM. This CDR3 contains 13 residues. The source is a man aged 25 to 40 with type 1 diabetes. Sequencing was carried out using central memory CD4+ T cells from blood. The gene calls are TRBV28 and TRBJ1-5; possible D gene TRBD1, 5 bases. The CDR3, as DNA: TGTGCCAGCAAGGGACCGAGCAATCAGCCCCAGCATTTT. Protein product: CASKGPSNQPQHF.